The present TCR beta chain was sequenced within a study of blood T cell repertoires in COVID-19. In the original workflow: Amplification with reference gene primers provided the estimates of nucleated cell counts. Profiling relied on immunoSEQ multiplex PCR, and the TCRdb table lists in-frame clones only, not all of them. V, J and clone size are taken as reported in that table, and D and trimming were inferred from the DNA itself. The sample includes 150,000 to 200,000 clones, roughly four fifths of them seen just once. Recovery meant two consecutive negative NP/OP PCR tests, professional clearance, or resolved symptoms. Germline values: CDR1 SGHRS, CDR2 YFSETQ. The CDR3 extends over 14 amino acids. Trimming removed 4 bases at V and 1 base at J, with 11 bases between.

The source is a man in his forties or fifties who had recovered from COVID-19. The J gene is TRBJ1-1, the V gene TRBV5-1, with D perhaps TRBD1 (6 bases). Input material: PBMCs or T cells enriched from blood (not recorded which). The CDR3 DNA is TGCGCCAGCAGCCAGGGGTCAGAGAACACTGAAGCTTTCTTT. It translates to CASSQGSENTEAFF.